One sample yielded the 5 T cell receptor beta chains listed below, sequenced in a study of shared clonotypes between healthy human individuals. The repertoire was sequenced with immunoSEQ multiplex PCR; TCRdb's copy has only in-frame clones and lacks some. The sample lists 1.5 million to 1.9 million clones; under 99% were seen once. Material: naive CD4+ T cells sorted from blood. Subset meaning: CD45RA+ positively selected. The source is a man aged 25 to 40 in good health.

The genes are TRBV28 and TRBJ1-2, with D perhaps TRBD1 (5 bases). CDR3 length: 18 amino acids. CDR1 is MDHEN and CDR2 is SYDVKM in the germline V gene. The V gene lost 3 bases and the J gene lost 4 bases, with 24 bases spanning the gap. The DNA of the CDR3 is TGTGCCAGCAGTTTGGGGGTGCAGACCAGTTTTAGGCTCTATGGCTACACCTTC. Translated, it gives CASSLGVQTSFRLYGYTF.

This chain joins TRBV21-1 and TRBJ1-2. TRBV21-1 is tagged as a pseudogene. The length of the CDR3 is 12 residues. CDR3 nucleotide sequence: TGTGCCAGCCTAGGCAGGGAGGATGGCTACACCTTC. The encoded protein is CASLGREDGYTF.

This chain joins TRBV27 and TRBJ1-4, with 8 nucleotides matching TRBD1. With V trimmed by 4 bases and J by 7 bases, 2 bases remained unmatched. Looked up from germline, CDR1 is MNHEY and CDR2 is SMNVEV (reference sequence). This CDR3 is built from 13 residues. The CDR3 is CASSSGGVEKLFF. Here the CDR3 DNA reads TGTGCCAGCAGTTCAGGGGGCGTTGAAAAACTGTTTTTT.

In its sample, this clone was seen a few times. This chain connects TRBV5-6 to TRBJ2-1; D ambiguous. The germline gives CDR1 SGHDT, CDR2 YYEEEE. V gave up 4 bases and J gave up 0 bases, with 14 bases separating them. The CDR3 has 16 residues. In DNA form, the CDR3 reads TGTGCCAGCAGCCCTCGCCCCGGAGTCTCCTACAATGAGCAGTTCTTC. Translated, it gives CASSPRPGVSYNEQFF. Using reference TRBV5-6 and TRBJ2-1 for the parts outside the CDR3, the full variable domain is DAGVTQSPTHLIKTRGQQVTLRCSPKSGHDTVSWYQQALGQGPQFIFQYYEEEERQRGNFPDRFSGHQFPNYSSELNVNALLLGDSALYLCASSPRPGVSYNEQFFGPGTRLTVL.

This chain connects TRBV5-1 to TRBJ2-7, with D possibly matching TRBD2 (5 bases). CDR1 is SGHRS, CDR2 YFSETQ, per germline. This CDR3 is built from 16 residues. Trimming cost V 0 bases and J 0 bases, with 13 bases left between them. The CDR3 DNA follows: TGCGCCAGCAGCTTGGATTCGCGGGTCAGCTCCTACGAGCAGTACTTC. It encodes CASSLDSRVSSYEQYF.